This TCR beta chain comes out of a study of blood T cell repertoires in COVID-19. Across the study: Sites in the United States, Italy and Spain provided acute and convalescent COVID-19 samples. T cells, B-cell-depleted T cells, or PBMCs supplied cDNA or gDNA.

Per germline, CDR1 LNHDA and CDR2 SQIVND (reference sequence). The CDR3 runs 15 residues. V dropped 4 bases and J dropped 10 bases, with 17 bases sitting between them. Per the original data handling: Reference gene primer amplification gave estimated nucleated cell counts. Profiled with immunoSEQ multiplex PCR; TCRdb holds only in-frame clones, not every one. The V and J calls and clone size were taken over from that table, and D and trimming were inferred from the DNA. The sample consists of roughly 79,000 clones, around 80% of them appearing once. This clone was recorded a few times. Specimen: peripheral blood. This clonotype originated in a human donor in a cohort sampled during active COVID-19. The V gene is TRBV19, the J gene TRBJ1-6; tentatively, D is TRBD1 (5 bases). The CDR3 here is CASSKGWDSGSPLHF. DNA of the CDR3: TGTGCCAGTAGTAAAGGATGGGACTCGGGGTCACCCCTCCACTTT.